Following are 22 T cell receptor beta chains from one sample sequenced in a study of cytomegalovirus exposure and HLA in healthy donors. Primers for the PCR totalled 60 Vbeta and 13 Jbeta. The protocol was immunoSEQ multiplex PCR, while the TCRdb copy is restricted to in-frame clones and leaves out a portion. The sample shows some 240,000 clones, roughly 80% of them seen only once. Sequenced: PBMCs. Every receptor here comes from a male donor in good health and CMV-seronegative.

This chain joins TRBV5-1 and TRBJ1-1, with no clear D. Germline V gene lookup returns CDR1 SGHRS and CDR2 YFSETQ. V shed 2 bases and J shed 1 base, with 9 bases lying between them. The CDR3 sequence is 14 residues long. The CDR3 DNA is TGCGCCAGCAGCTTAGAGGGCCCGAACACTGAAGCTTTCTTT. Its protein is CASSLEGPNTEAFF.

Here the CDR3 DNA reads TGCGCCAGCAGCTTGACCCAGGGGGCACATGGCTACACCTTC. It encodes CASSLTQGAHGYTF. This chain links TRBV5-1 with TRBJ1-2; 8 bases line up with TRBD1. The germline gives CDR1 SGHRS, CDR2 YFSETQ. The V segment lost 1 base and the J segment 6 bases; nucleotides outside the gene matches: 5. The CDR3 is made up of 14 amino acids.

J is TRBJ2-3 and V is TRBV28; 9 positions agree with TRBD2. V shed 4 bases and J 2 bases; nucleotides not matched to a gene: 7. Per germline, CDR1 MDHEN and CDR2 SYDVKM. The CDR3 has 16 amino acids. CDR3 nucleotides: TGTGCCAGCAGTTCCAGCGGGAGGCCCCCCACAGATACGCAGTATTTT. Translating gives CASSSSGRPPTDTQYF.

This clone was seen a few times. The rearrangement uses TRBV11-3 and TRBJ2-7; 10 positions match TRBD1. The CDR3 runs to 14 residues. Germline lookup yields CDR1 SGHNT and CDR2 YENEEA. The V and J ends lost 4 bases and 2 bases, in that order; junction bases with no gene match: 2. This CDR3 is CASSWGQGTYEQYF. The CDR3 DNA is TGTGCCAGCAGCTGGGGACAGGGGACCTACGAGCAGTACTTC.

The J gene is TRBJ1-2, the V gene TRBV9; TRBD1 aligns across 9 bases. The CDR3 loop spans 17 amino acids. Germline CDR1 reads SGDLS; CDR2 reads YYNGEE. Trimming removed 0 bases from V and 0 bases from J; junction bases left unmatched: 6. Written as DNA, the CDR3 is TGTGCCAGCAGCGTAGATGTGACAGGGGGTTCTAACTATGGCTACACCTTC. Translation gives CASSVDVTGGSNYGYTF. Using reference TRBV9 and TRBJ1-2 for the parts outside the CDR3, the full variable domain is DSGVTQTPKHLITATGQRVTLRCSPRSGDLSVYWYQQSLDQGLQFLIQYYNGEERAKGNILERFSAQQFPDLHSELNLSSLELGDSALYFCASSVDVTGGSNYGYTFGSGTRLTVV.

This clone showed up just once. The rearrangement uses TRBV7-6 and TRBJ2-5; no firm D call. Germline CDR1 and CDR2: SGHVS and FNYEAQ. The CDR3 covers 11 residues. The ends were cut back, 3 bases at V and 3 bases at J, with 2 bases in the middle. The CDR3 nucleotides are TGTGCCAGCAGCTTTAAAGAGACCCAGTACTTC. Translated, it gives CASSFKETQYF.

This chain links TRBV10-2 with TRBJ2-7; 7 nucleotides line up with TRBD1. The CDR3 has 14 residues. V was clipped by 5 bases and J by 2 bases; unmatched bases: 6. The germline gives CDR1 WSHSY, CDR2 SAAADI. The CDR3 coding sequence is TGCGCCAGCAGTACTAGACAGGGCCCCTACGAGCAGTACTTC. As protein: CASSTRQGPYEQYF.

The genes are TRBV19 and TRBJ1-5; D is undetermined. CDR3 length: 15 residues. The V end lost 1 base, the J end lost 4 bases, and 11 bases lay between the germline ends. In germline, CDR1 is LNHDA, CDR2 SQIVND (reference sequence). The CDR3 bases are TGTGCCAGTAGTATAGGGCAGTTGGCTAATCAGCCCCAGCATTTT. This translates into CASSIGQLANQPQHF.

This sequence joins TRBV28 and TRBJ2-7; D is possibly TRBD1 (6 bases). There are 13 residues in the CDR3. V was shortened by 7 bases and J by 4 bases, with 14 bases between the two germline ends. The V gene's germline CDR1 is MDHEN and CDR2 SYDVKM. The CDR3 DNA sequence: TGTGCCAGCACGCGACAGGCCGGGTACGAGCAGTACTTC. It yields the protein CASTRQAGYEQYF. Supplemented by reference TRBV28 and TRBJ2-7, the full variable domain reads DVKVTQSSRYLVKRTGEKVFLECVQDMDHENMFWYRQDPGLGLRLIYFSYDVKMKEKGDIPEGYSVSREKKERFSLILESASTNQTSMYLCASTRQAGYEQYFGPGTRLTVT.

The CDR3 DNA is TGTGCCAGCAGCCCCGGGACAACCGCCTACAATGAGCAGTTCTTC. It specifies CASSPGTTAYNEQFF. The chain combines TRBV7-2 with TRBJ2-1; TRBD1 is a possible D gene (6 bases). Germline V gene data show CDR1 as SGHTA and CDR2 as FQGNSA. This CDR3 is built from 15 residues. V dropped 5 bases and J dropped 2 bases, with 13 bases sitting between them.

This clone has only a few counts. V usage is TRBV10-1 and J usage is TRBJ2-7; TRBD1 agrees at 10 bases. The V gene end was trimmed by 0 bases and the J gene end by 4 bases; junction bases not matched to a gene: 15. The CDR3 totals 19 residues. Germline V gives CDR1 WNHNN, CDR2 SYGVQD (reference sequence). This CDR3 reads CASSESFPTGTGVRYEQYF. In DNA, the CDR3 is TGCGCCAGCAGTGAGTCCTTCCCGACCGGGACAGGGGTAAGATACGAGCAGTACTTC.

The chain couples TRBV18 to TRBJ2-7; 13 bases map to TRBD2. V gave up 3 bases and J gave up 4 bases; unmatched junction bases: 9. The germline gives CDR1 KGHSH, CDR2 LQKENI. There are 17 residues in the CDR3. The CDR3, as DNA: TGTGCCAGCTCACCGGCTTTAACTAGCGGGAGGGGGTACGAGCAGTACTTC. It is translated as CASSPALTSGRGYEQYF.

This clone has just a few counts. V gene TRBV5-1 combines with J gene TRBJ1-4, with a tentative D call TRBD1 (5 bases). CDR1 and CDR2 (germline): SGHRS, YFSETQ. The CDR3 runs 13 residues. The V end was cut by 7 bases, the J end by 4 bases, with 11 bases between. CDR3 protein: CASAVQGNEKLFF. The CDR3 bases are TGCGCCAGCGCGGTGCAGGGTAATGAAAAACTGTTTTTT.

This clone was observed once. The CDR3: CATSSWAEGRGNYGYTF. CDR3 sequence (DNA): TGTGCCACCAGCAGCTGGGCGGAAGGGAGAGGTAACTATGGCTACACCTTC. This rearrangement joins TRBV15 to TRBJ1-2, with unresolved D. The CDR3 length is 17 residues. Germline V gene data show CDR1 as LNHNV and CDR2 as YYDKDF (reference sequence). V was cut by 3 bases and J by 1 base, with 18 bases left in between.

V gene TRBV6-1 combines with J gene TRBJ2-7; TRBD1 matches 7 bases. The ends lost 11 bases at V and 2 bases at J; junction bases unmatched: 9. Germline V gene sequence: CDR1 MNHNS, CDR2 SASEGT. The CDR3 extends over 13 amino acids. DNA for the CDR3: TGTGCCGCAAACCGGGACAGCGCCTACGAGCAGTACTTC. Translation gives CAANRDSAYEQYF.

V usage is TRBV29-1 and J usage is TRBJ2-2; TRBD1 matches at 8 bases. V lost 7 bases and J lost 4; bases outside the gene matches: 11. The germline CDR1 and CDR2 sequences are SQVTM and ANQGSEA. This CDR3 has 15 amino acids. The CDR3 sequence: CSALRQGSGTGELFF. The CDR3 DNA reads TGCAGCGCCTTACGACAGGGGAGCGGCACCGGGGAGCTGTTTTTT.

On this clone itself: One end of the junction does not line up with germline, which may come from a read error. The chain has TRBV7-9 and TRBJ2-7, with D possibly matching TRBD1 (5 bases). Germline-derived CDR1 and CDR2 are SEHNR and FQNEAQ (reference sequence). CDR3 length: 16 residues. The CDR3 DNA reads TGTTCCAGCAGCTCCGGCCAGGGCGGTCGTTCCGGCGAGCAGTACTTC. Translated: CSSSSGQGGRSGEQYF. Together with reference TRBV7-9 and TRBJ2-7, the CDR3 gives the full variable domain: DTGVSQNPRHKITKRGQNVTFRCDPISEHNRLYWYRQTLGQGPEFLTYFQNEAQLEKSRLLSDRFSAERPKGSFSTLEIQRTEQGDSAMYLCSSSSGQGGRSGEQYFGPGTRLTVT.

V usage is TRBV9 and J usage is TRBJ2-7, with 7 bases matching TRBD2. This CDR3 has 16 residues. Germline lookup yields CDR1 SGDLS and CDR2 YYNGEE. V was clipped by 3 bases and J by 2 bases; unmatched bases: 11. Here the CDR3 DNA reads TGTGCCAGCAGCGACACCCGGACTGGGACTACCTACGAGCAGTACTTC. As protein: CASSDTRTGTTYEQYF.

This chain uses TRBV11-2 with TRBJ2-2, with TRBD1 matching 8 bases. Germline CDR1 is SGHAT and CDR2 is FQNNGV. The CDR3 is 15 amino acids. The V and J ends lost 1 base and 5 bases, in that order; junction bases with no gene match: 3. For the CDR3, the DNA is TGTGCCAGCAGCTTAGTCCGGACAGGGACCGGGGAGCTGTTTTTT. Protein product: CASSLVRTGTGELFF.

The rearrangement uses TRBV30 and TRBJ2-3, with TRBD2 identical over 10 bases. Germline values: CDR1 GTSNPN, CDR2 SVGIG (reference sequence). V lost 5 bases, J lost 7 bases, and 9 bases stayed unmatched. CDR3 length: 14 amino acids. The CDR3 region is CAWDIAGGVNTQYF. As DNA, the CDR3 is TGTGCCTGGGATATAGCGGGGGGCGTAAATACGCAGTATTTT.

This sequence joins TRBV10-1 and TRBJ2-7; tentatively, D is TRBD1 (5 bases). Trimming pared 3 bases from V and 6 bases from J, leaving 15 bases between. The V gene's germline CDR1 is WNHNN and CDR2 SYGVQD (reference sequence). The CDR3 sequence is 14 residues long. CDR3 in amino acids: CASSDWGQGSEQYF. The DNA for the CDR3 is TGCGCCAGCAGTGACTGGGGCCAGGGCTCCGAGCAGTACTTC.

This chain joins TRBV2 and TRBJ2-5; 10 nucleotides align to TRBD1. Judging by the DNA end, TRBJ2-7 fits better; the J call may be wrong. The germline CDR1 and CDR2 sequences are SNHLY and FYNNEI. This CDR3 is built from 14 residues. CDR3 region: CASSAGTGVYEQYF. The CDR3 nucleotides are TGTGCCAGCAGTGCGGGGACAGGGGTGTACGAGCAGTACTTC.